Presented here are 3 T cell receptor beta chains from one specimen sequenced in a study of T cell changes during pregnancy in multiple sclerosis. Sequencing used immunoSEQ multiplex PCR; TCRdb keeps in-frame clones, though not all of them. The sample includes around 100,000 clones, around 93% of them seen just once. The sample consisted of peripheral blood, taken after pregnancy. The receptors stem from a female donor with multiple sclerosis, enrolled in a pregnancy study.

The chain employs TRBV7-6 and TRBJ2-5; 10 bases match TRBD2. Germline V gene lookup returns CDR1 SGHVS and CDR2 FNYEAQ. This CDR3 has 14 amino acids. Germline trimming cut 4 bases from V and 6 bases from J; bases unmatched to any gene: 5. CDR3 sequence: CASSSGTSDKTQYF. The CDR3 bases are TGTGCCAGCAGCTCAGGGACTAGCGACAAGACCCAGTACTTC.

The CDR3: CATSRERALTASISGANVLTF. DNA for the CDR3: TGTGCCACCAGCAGAGAGAGAGCCTTGACAGCTTCAATCTCTGGGGCCAACGTCCTGACTTTC. The chain recombines TRBV15 with TRBJ2-6; the D gene is possibly TRBD1 (5 bases). CDR3 length equals 21 residues. Germline CDR1 is LNHNV and CDR2 is YYDKDF (reference sequence). The germline V and J ends were trimmed by 0 bases and 0 bases, with 21 bases remaining between them.

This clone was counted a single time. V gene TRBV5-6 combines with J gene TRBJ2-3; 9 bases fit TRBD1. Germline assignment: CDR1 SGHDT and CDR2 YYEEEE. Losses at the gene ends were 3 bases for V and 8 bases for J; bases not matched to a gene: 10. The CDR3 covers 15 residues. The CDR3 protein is CASSYRDRVLSTQYF. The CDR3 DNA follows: TGTGCCAGCAGCTACCGGGACAGGGTTTTGTCTACGCAGTATTTT.